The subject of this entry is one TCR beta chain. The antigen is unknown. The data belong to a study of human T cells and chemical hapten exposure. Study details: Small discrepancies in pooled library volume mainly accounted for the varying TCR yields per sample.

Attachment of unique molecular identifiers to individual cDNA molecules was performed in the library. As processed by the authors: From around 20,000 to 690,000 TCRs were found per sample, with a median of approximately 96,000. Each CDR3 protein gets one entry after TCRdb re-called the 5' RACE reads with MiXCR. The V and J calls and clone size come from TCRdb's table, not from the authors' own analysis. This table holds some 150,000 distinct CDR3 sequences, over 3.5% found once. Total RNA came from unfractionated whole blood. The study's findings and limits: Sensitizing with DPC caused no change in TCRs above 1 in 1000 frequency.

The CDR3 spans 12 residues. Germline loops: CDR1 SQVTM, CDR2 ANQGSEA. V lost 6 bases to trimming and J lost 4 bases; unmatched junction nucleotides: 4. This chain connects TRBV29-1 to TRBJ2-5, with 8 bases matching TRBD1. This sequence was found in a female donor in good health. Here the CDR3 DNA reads TGCAGCGTCACAGGGGGAATAGAGACCCAGTACTTC. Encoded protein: CSVTGGIETQYF.